Sequencing of this T cell receptor beta chain was carried out in a study of cytomegalovirus exposure and HLA in healthy donors. Study-level findings and limits: In an earlier analysis, about 87% or about 30%: the productive usage of most TCR beta V segments.

PCR employed 60 Vbeta and 13 Jbeta primers. Assay: immunoSEQ multiplex PCR; the TCRdb copy retains only in-frame clones and omits some. The table lists some 160,000 clones, around 80% of them singletons. V lost 5 bases, J lost 5 bases, and 8 bases stayed unmatched. Germline V gives CDR1 LGHNA, CDR2 YSLEER. The CDR3 has 15 amino acids. This clone was seen only once. Antigen unknown. Everyone who donated was a healthy bone marrow donor. Sequenced material: PBMCs. This chain links TRBV4-3 with TRBJ2-2, with 7 positions matching TRBD1. The source of this sequence is a male donor in good health and CMV-seronegative. CDR3 sequence: CASSYSYRGTGELFF. DNA of the CDR3: TGCGCCAGCAGCTACAGTTACAGGGGAACCGGGGAGCTGTTTTTT.